A selection of T cell receptor beta chains follows, all from one sample in a study of CD8 T cells in ankylosing spondylitis. One entry per CDR3 protein results from TCRdb running MiXCR on the 5' RACE reads. The table has hundreds of thousands of distinct CDR3 sequences, 12% seen once; the top ten hold approximately 0.51%. Sample: blood, either unsorted or a sorted T cell fraction (not recorded which). All receptors derive from a male donor with ankylosing spondylitis. Both conserved end residues are part of each CDR3. The D gene is left open where the match is weak. Clone size, where shown, is once, few, many, or a class for clones that have expanded.

cdr3_aa cdr3_nt v_call d_call cdr3_length j_call clone_size
CASIPWGRRNSGNTIYF TGTGCCAGCATTCCATGGGGTCGTCGGAACTCTGGAAACACCATATATTTT TRBV6-1 - 17 TRBJ1-3 -
CATSDHRQPNQPQHF TGTGCCACCAGTGATCATCGACAGCCCAATCAGCCCCAGCATTTT TRBV24-1 - 15 TRBJ1-5 -
CASSLGLQSFF TGTGCCAGCAGTCTGGGACTTCAATCTTTCTTT TRBV25-1 - 11 TRBJ1-1 -
CASSPPRGGRLAGGFEQFF TGTGCCAGCTCACCACCGCGGGGAGGGCGACTAGCGGGAGGCTTTGAGCAGTTCTTC TRBV18 TRBD2 19 TRBJ2-1 -
CSASTIWGYNASSYNEQFF TGCAGTGCTAGTACCATTTGGGGGTACAACGCGAGCTCCTACAATGAGCAGTTCTTC TRBV20-1 - 19 TRBJ2-1 few
CASSPPGLAGNDEQFF TGTGCCAGCTCACCACCCGGACTAGCGGGGAACGATGAGCAGTTCTTC TRBV18 TRBD2 16 TRBJ2-1 -
CAWRIGGNTEAFF TGTGCCTGGAGAATCGGAGGGAACACTGAAGCTTTCTTT TRBV30 - 13 TRBJ1-1 -
CASSLARGGGYYNEQFF TGTGCCAGCAGCTTGGCCAGGGGCGGGGGGTACTACAATGAGCAGTTCTTC TRBV5-6 TRBD2 17 TRBJ2-1 few
CASTTRHLRFTF TGTGCCAGCACCACCCGACACCTGAGGTTCACCTTC TRBV6-6 - 12 TRBJ1-2 many
CASSTRDRGPGSINEQFF TGCGCCAGCAGCACCCGGGACAGGGGGCCAGGAAGCATCAATGAGCAGTTCTTC TRBV5-1 TRBD1 18 TRBJ2-1 -